There are a few counts of the clone carrying this T cell receptor beta chain. Its target is unknown. The record originates from a study of T cell responses to AZD1222 COVID-19 vaccine. Findings and caveats of the study: Recipients of AZD1222 seropositive at baseline numbered only 5 or 6.

The CDR3 spans 13 residues. The germline V gene encodes CDR1 MNHEY and CDR2 SVGAGI. V gave up 0 bases and J gave up 5 bases, with 7 bases separating them. Some clones are missing from TCRdb's copy, which holds only in-frame ones; the method was immunoSEQ multiplex PCR. The sample shows 60,000 to 70,000 clones, roughly 82% of them seen only once. The chain joins TRBV6-5 to TRBJ2-5; D is unclear. The TCR comes from an adult in good health. This specimen was peripheral blood, taken on day 0 of AZD1222 vaccination. CDR3 nucleotide sequence: TGTGCCAGCAGTTACTCAAACTGGGAGACCCAGTACTTC. This gives the protein CASSYSNWETQYF.